The rows below give T cell receptor beta chains drawn from one sample of a study of shared T cell receptors in the human thymus. Only in-frame clones appear in the TCRdb table, and some are missing; sequencing was by immunoSEQ multiplex PCR. The table lists hundreds of thousands of clones, 80% to 90% of them singletons. The sample also formed part of further work on human thymus T cells.

What was sequenced was thymocytes. The receptors shown here come from a boy younger than two with a congenital heart defect. Both conserved end residues are part of each CDR3. D genes are given only for firm matches. Clone size is not always given. Where it is, it says once, few, many or a class for expanded clones.

j_call | clone_size | v_call | cdr3_length | d_call | cdr3_aa | cdr3_nt
TRBJ2-1 | . | TRBV9 | 16 | . | CASSVDLRGSYNEQFF | TGTGCCAGCAGCGTAGATCTGAGGGGGTCCTACAATGAGCAGTTCTTC
TRBJ2-5 | . | TRBV25-1 | 15 | TRBD2 | CASSESGGRRETQYF | TGTGCCAGCAGTGAATCGGGGGGGAGGCGAGAGACCCAGTACTTC
TRBJ2-2 | . | TRBV4-3 | 15 | TRBD2 | CASSPREVGTGELFF | TGCGCCAGCAGCCCCCGGGAGGTGGGCACCGGGGAGCTGTTTTTT
TRBJ1-1 | few | TRBV5-4 | 14 | . | CASSFYRVGTEAFF | TGTGCCAGCAGCTTTTACAGGGTGGGTACTGAAGCTTTCTTT
TRBJ1-2 | once | TRBV28 | 12 | . | CASSRQSYGYTF | TGTGCCAGCAGTCGACAGAGCTATGGCTACACCTTC
TRBJ2-7 | . | TRBV28 | 12 | . | CASSFGAGEQYF | TGTGCCAGCAGTTTTGGGGCAGGGGAGCAGTACTTC
TRBJ2-7 | . | TRBV4-3 | 16 | TRBD1 | CASSQDRNRGQDEQYF | TGCGCCAGCAGCCAAGATAGAAACAGGGGGCAGGACGAGCAGTACTTC
TRBJ1-3 | . | TRBV6-1 | 14 | . | CASSEGPFGNTIYF | TGTGCCAGCTCCGAGGGCCCATTCGGAAACACCATATATTTT
TRBJ2-1 | . | TRBV2 | 18 | TRBD2 | CATTGTSGHLLSYNEQFF | TGTGCCACCACCGGGACTAGCGGGCATCTTCTCTCCTACAATGAGCAGTTCTTC
TRBJ1-1 | once | TRBV6-6 | 13 | . | CASTSTGYPEAFF | TGTGCCAGCACCTCTACAGGTTACCCTGAAGCTTTCTTT
TRBJ1-6 | . | TRBV6-5 | 15 | . | CASSFRGRINSPLHF | TGTGCCAGCAGTTTTCGGGGGAGGATAAATTCACCCCTCCACTTT
TRBJ1-6 | . | TRBV30 | 17 | . | CAWKRQAIDPYNSPLHF | TGTGCCTGGAAACGCCAAGCAATCGATCCCTATAATTCACCCCTCCACTTT
TRBJ2-7 | . | TRBV27 | 15 | . | CASMCSYGGSYEQYF | TGTGCCAGCATGTGCAGCTATGGAGGGTCCTACGAGCAGTACTTC
TRBJ1-4 | . | TRBV7-9 | 15 | . | CASSKHGTLDEKLFF | TGTGCCAGCAGCAAACACGGGACTCTGGATGAAAAACTGTTTTTT
TRBJ2-1 | . | TRBV19 | 14 | . | CATGTKGGYNEQFF | TGTGCCACCGGGACTAAAGGGGGTTACAATGAGCAGTTCTTC
TRBJ1-5 | few | TRBV28 | 15 | TRBD1 | CASSLRRGRYQPQHF | TGTGCCAGCAGTTTACGCAGGGGGCGTTATCAGCCCCAGCATTTT
TRBJ2-7 | . | TRBV5-3 | 16 | TRBD2 | CARSFRTSGWTREQYF | TGTGCCAGAAGCTTTCGGACTAGCGGGTGGACTAGAGAGCAGTACTTC